These 18 T cell receptor beta chains were all obtained from the same sample, sequenced in a study of response to subunit inactivated influenza vaccine. TCRdb re-analysed the RT-PCR reads in MiXCR, keeping a single row per CDR3 protein. The sample contains more than 450,000 distinct CDR3 sequences, approximately 10% of which appear only once. A further study also used this sample, focusing on T cells expressing NK-cell markers. This second study says: UMIs accompanied the 5'RACE template switching by which TCR beta cDNA was made.

Sample: PBMCs from blood, taken on the day of vaccination. These receptors were collected from a man aged 50-60 years who received an inactivated influenza vaccine.

The CDR3 DNA reads TGCGCCAGCAGCTCAGGGGGCCTCGAGCAGTACTTC. It encodes CASSSGGLEQYF. The gene calls are TRBV5-1 and TRBJ2-7; 8 nucleotides line up with TRBD1. The J segment lost 6 bases and the V segment lost 3 bases, leaving 2 bases of the junction unmatched. The CDR3 has 12 amino acids. Germline loops: CDR1 SGHRS, CDR2 YFSETQ.

The chain joins TRBV12-3 or TRBV12-4 to TRBJ2-7; 7 positions agree with TRBD2. The CDR3 has 14 amino acids. V shed 5 bases, J shed 7 bases, and the junction held 11 bases outside the gene matches. The CDR3 loop is CASSILGGFGEQYF. For the CDR3, the DNA is TGTGCCAGCAGTATCCTCGGGGGGTTTGGGGAGCAGTACTTC.

The V and J genes are TRBV20-1 and TRBJ2-7; D possibly corresponds to TRBD2 (9 bases). CDR1 is DFQATT and CDR2 is SNEGSKA in the germline V gene (reference sequence). Between the trimmed V and J ends, which lost 6 bases and 5 bases, there was a span of 23 bases. This CDR3 spans 15 amino acids. The CDR3: CSALQGAGGRNEQYF. In DNA, the CDR3 is TGCAGTGCCCTCCAGGGGGCGGGAGGGCGAAACGAGCAGTACTTC.

This chain uses TRBV7-2 with TRBJ1-2; maybe TRBD1 (6 bases). The V and J ends lost 0 bases and 6 bases respectively, with 11 bases between them. Per the germline V gene, CDR1 is SGHTA and CDR2 is FQGNSA. This CDR3 is 14 amino acids long. This chain's CDR3 is CASSLAFTGNGYTF. CDR3 nucleotide sequence: TGTGCCAGCAGCTTAGCGTTCACAGGGAATGGCTACACCTTC.

This clonotype has a handful of counts. The chain couples TRBV20-1 to TRBJ2-2; D unresolved. The CDR3 runs 13 residues. Deletions cut 3 bases from V and 4 bases from J, with 9 bases between. Per the germline V gene, CDR1 is DFQATT and CDR2 is SNEGSKA (reference sequence). The CDR3 DNA follows: TGCAGTGCTAGCAAGGTTGGCACCGGGGAGCTGTTTTTT. Protein product: CSASKVGTGELFF.

V usage is TRBV6-2 or TRBV6-3 and J usage is TRBJ2-7; 8 bases line up with TRBD2. Trimming cost V 7 bases and J 0 bases; bases outside gene matches: 5. This CDR3 has 14 residues. Germline V gives CDR1 MNHEY, CDR2 SVGEGT. Here the CDR3 reads CASTTSGNSYEQYF. The CDR3 coding sequence is TGTGCCAGCACAACTAGCGGCAACTCCTACGAGCAGTACTTC.

This clonotype has just a few counts. This chain joins TRBV5-1 and TRBJ2-7, with D possibly TRBD1 on 5 matching bases. V shed 0 bases and J shed 0 bases, with 7 bases lying between them. Germline values: CDR1 SGHRS, CDR2 YFSETQ. This CDR3 region has 14 residues. The CDR3 DNA follows: TGCGCCAGCAGCTTGGCGGACATCTCCTACGAGCAGTACTTC. It yields the protein CASSLADISYEQYF.

This clonotype was recorded many times. The chain has TRBV4-1 and TRBJ1-4; 7 positions agree with TRBD1. The CDR3 is 16 amino acids. V shed 1 base, J shed 3 bases, and the junction held 5 bases outside the gene matches. In germline, CDR1 is MGHRA, CDR2 YSYEKL. CDR3 DNA: TGCGCCAGCAGCCAAGCTATCGGGACAGCTAATGAAAAACTGTTTTTT. It encodes CASSQAIGTANEKLFF.

The chain couples TRBV10-2 to TRBJ2-7, with 13 bases lining up with TRBD2. The J segment lost 7 bases and the V segment lost 3 bases, leaving 6 bases of the junction unmatched. CDR1 WSHSY and CDR2 SAAADI come from the germline V gene. The CDR3 runs 15 residues. The DNA of the CDR3 is TGCGCCAGCAGTGACCCGGGACTAGCGGGGAGTGAGCAGTACTTC. This codes for CASSDPGLAGSEQYF.

The chain carries TRBV12-3 or TRBV12-4 and TRBJ2-1; 9 bases align to TRBD1. The length of the CDR3 is 15 residues. V shed 5 bases, J shed 9 bases, and the junction held 11 bases outside the gene matches. The CDR3 region is CASSLTGTGFGEQFF. In DNA, the CDR3 is TGTGCCAGCAGTCTTACCGGGACAGGGTTCGGTGAGCAGTTCTTC.

This clonotype has just a few counts. CDR3 in amino acids: CASKAFLGGPDTQYF. DNA for the CDR3: TGCGCCAGCAAAGCTTTTTTGGGAGGCCCAGATACGCAGTATTTT. This sequence joins TRBV5-1 and TRBJ2-3, with D possibly being TRBD2 (6 bases). Germline V gives CDR1 SGHRS, CDR2 YFSETQ. CDR3 length equals 15 residues. Trimming cost V 6 bases and J 4 bases, with 18 bases left between them. Full variable domain (remainder filled in from reference TRBV5-1 and TRBJ2-3): KAGVTQTPRYLIKTRGQQVTLSCSPISGHRSVSWYQQTPGQGLQFLFEYFSETQRNKGNFPGRFSGRQFSNSRSEMNVSTLELGDSALYLCASKAFLGGPDTQYFGPGTRLTVL.

This clonotype was picked up a small number of times. The V gene is TRBV4-2, the J gene TRBJ2-2; tentatively, D is TRBD2 (5 bases). The CDR3 covers 16 residues. CDR1 is LGHNA, CDR2 YNFKEQ, per germline. V lost 1 base and J 6 bases, leaving 15 bases between the germline ends. Written as DNA, the CDR3 is TGTGCCAGCAGCCAAGGGACTCCCCGGGGTCCCGGGGAGCTGTTTTTT. This gives the protein CASSQGTPRGPGELFF.

The rearrangement joins TRBV12-3 or TRBV12-4 to TRBJ2-4; 7 bases align to TRBD2. The CDR3 sequence is 15 residues long. Trimming at V came to 6 bases and at J to 6 bases, leaving 11 bases not matched to a gene. The DNA of the CDR3 is TGTGCCAGCAGCGACACCCCTAGCGGCCCAAACATTCAGTACTTC. Its translation is CASSDTPSGPNIQYF.

This clonotype was seen a few times. The V gene is TRBV15, the J gene TRBJ2-1, with TRBD1 matching over 7 bases. CDR3 length: 16 residues. Per the germline V gene, CDR1 is LNHNV and CDR2 is YYDKDF (reference sequence). With V trimmed by 1 base and J by 2 bases, 5 bases remained unmatched. The CDR3 is CATSRGHRGPYNEQFF. DNA for the CDR3: TGTGCCACCAGCAGAGGTCACAGGGGACCCTACAATGAGCAGTTCTTC.

V is TRBV29-1 and J is TRBJ2-2; D gene ambiguous. This CDR3 has 13 residues. The germline V and J ends were trimmed by 6 bases and 4 bases, with 12 bases remaining between them. From germline, CDR1 is SQVTM and CDR2 ANQGSEA. CDR3 bases: TGCAGCGTCCGAAGGGCAGCCACCGGGGAGCTGTTTTTT. Translation: CSVRRAATGELFF.

This chain connects TRBV18 to TRBJ2-3; D is undetermined. V was cut by 2 bases and J by 5 bases, with 2 bases left in between. The CDR3 runs to 11 residues. The germline V gene encodes CDR1 KGHSH and CDR2 LQKENI. The CDR3 region is CASSPKDTQYF. The CDR3 region has the DNA TGTGCCAGCTCACCAAAAGATACGCAGTATTTT.

The CDR3 DNA sequence: TGTGCCAGCAGGCCCTTTTCTGCGGGAAGTCCAGATACGCAGTATTTT. Its translation is CASRPFSAGSPDTQYF. The rearrangement joins TRBV28 to TRBJ2-3; D might be TRBD2 (6 bases). The V gene's germline CDR1 is MDHEN and CDR2 SYDVKM. V was cut by 6 bases and J by 4 bases, with 20 bases left in between. The CDR3 consists of 16 residues.

This clonotype was counted many times. The chain combines TRBV12-3 or TRBV12-4 with TRBJ2-4; the D is unclear. Between the trimmed V and J ends, which lost 2 bases and 6 bases, there was a span of 5 bases. The CDR3 is made up of 12 amino acids. The chain's CDR3 is CASSLRGNIQYF. CDR3 DNA: TGTGCCAGCAGTTTAAGAGGAAACATTCAGTACTTC.